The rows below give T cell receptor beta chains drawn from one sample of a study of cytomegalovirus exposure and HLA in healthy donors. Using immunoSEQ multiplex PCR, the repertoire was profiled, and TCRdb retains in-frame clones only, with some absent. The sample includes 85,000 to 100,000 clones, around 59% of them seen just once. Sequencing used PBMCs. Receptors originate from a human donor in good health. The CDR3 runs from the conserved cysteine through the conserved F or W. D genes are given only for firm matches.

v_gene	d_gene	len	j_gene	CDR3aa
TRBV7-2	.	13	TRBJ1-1	CASSALGGTEAFF
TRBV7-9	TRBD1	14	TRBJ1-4	CASSRGQLNEKLFF
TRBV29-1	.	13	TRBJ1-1	CSVESTRGTEAFF
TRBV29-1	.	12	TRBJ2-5	CSVVGGEETQYF
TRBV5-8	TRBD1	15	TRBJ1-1	CASSYTGQGATEAFF
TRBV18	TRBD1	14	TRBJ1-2	CASSPPGQGYGYTF
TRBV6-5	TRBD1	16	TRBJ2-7	CASSYSSGQALYEQYF
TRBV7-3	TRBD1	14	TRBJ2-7	CASSLGQGKDEQYF
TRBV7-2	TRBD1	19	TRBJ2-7	CASSLEAHTGQGAPYEQYF
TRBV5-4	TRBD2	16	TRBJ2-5	CASTGGAGGPEKTQYF
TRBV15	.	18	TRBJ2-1	CATSSRGGQSSSYNEQFF
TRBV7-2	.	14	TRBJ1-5	CASSFGVSNQPQHF
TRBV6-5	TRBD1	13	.	CASRRTGSYEQYF
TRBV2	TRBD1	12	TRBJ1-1	CASSKTGIEAFF
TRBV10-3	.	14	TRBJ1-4	CASKTGPTNEKLFF
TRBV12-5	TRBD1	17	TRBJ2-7	CASGLVTGFLSSYEQYF
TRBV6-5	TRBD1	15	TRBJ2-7	CASRPQGAPSGEQYF
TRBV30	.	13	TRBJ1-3	CAWTRGTGNTIYF
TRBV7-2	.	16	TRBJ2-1	CASSLAQGRIYNEQFF
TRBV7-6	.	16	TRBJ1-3	CAGGGFGLLSGNTIYF
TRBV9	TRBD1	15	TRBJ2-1	CASSHLGTGGNEQFF
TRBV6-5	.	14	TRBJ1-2	CASSYRQSNYGYTF
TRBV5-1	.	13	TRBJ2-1	CASSLASYNEQFF